This entry is about one T cell receptor (beta chain). Its antigen is still unknown. CDR3 size: 13 residues. The junction had 4 bases not matched to a gene; V was cut back by 4 bases and J by 5 bases. The V gene's germline CDR1 is SGHNT and CDR2 YYREEE (reference sequence). The sample is drawn from a study of cytomegalovirus exposure and HLA in healthy donors. The study, taken as a whole, reports: TCR beta chain V- and J-gene trimming was linked, in a later analysis, to a missense variant in DCLRE1C. The study labeled around 160 TCR beta chains cytomegalovirus-associated. The authors judged a highly shared variant cluster likely a sequencing artifact.

PCR employed 60 Vbeta and 13 Jbeta primers. Per the original data handling: Later reanalysis found approximately 80 million unique TCR beta chains, approximately 11 million of them shared. Sequencing used immunoSEQ multiplex PCR; TCRdb keeps in-frame clones, though not all of them. V and J calls plus clone size are reproduced from that table; the DNA served to infer D and trimming. Altogether around 250,000 clones are present, about 80% being singletons, with the ten largest covering about 7.3%. The TCR comes from a woman aged 60 to 75 in good health and CMV-seropositive. The chain has TRBV5-4 and TRBJ2-5, with 8 nucleotides matching TRBD1. The specimen sequenced was PBMCs. The CDR3 coding sequence is TGTGCCAGCAGCGACGACAGGGGTGAGACCCAGTACTTC. This sequence encodes CASSDDRGETQYF.